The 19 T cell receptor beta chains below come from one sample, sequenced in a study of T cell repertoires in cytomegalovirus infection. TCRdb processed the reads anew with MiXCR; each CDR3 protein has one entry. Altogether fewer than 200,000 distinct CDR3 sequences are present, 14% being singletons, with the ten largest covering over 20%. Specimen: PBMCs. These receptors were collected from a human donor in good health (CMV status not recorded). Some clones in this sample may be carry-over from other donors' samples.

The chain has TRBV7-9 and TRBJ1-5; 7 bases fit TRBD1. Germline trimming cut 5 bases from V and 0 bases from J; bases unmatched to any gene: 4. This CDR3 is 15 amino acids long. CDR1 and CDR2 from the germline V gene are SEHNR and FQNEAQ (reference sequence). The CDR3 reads CASSGDSYSNQPQHF. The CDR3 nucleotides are TGTGCCAGCAGCGGGGACAGCTATAGCAATCAGCCCCAGCATTTT.

The CDR3 DNA reads TGTGCCAGCAGCTACGGGACGGGAGAGCAGTACTTC. This sequence encodes CASSYGTGEQYF. V and J are TRBV7-9 and TRBJ2-7; D is perhaps TRBD1 or TRBD2 (5 bases each). In germline, CDR1 is SEHNR, CDR2 FQNEAQ (reference sequence). The CDR3 is 12 residues long. V gave up 4 bases and J gave up 7 bases, with 11 bases separating them.

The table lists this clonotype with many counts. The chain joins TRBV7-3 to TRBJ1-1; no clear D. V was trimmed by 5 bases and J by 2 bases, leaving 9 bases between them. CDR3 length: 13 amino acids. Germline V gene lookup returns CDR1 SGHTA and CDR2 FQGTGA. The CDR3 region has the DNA TGTGCCAGCAGCGTCTGGGGAAACACTGAAGCTTTCTTT. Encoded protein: CASSVWGNTEAFF.

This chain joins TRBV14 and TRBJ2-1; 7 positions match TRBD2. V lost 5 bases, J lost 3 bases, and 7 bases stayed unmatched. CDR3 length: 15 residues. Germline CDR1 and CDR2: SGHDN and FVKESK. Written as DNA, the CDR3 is TGTGCCAGCAGCTGGACTAGTGGTGTCTACAATGAGCAGTTCTTC. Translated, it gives CASSWTSGVYNEQFF.

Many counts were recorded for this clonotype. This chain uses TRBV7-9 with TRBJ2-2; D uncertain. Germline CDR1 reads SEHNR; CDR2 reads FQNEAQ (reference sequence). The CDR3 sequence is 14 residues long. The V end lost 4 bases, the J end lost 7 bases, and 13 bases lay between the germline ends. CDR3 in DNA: TGTGCCAGCAGCTCTAGACCGCTTGGCGGGGAGCTGTTTTTT. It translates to CASSSRPLGGELFF.

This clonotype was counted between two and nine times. The DNA for the CDR3 is TGTGCCAGCAACGACAGGACAGGGGTCAATGAGCAGTTCTTC. It is translated as CASNDRTGVNEQFF. The rearrangement uses TRBV6-2 or TRBV6-3 and TRBJ2-1; 9 positions agree with TRBD1. Germline V gene lookup returns CDR1 MNHEY and CDR2 SVGEGT. The J segment lost 6 bases and the V segment lost 7 bases, leaving 7 bases of the junction unmatched. The CDR3 has 14 residues.

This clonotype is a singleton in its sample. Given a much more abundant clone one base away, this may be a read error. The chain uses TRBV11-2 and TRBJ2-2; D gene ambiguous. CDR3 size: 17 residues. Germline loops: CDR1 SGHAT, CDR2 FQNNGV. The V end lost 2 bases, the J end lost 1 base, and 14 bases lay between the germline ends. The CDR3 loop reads CASSLFEVQLNTGELFF. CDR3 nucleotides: TGTGCCAGCAGCTTATTCGAAGTACAATTGAACACCGGGGAGCTGTTTTTT.

CDR3 DNA sequence: TGTGCCAGCAAAAGCGTCGGAAACATTCAGTACTTC. As protein: CASKSVGNIQYF. The chain has TRBV11-1 and TRBJ2-4, with D hard to call. V dropped 7 bases and J dropped 6 bases, with 10 bases sitting between them. The germline gives CDR1 SGHAT, CDR2 FQDESV (reference sequence). The CDR3 covers 12 residues.

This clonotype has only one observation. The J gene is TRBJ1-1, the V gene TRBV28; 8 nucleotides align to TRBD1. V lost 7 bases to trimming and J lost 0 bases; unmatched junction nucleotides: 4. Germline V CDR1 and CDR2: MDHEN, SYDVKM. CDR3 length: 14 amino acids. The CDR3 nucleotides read TGTGCCAGCAATTGGACAGGGCTGAACACTGAAGCTTTCTTT. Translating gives CASNWTGLNTEAFF.

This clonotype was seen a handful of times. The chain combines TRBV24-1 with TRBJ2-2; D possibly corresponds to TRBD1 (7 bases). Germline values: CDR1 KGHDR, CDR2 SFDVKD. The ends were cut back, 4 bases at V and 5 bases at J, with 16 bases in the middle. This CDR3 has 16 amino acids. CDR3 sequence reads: CATSDPPTGRTGELFF. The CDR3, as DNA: TGTGCCACCAGTGACCCCCCGACAGGGAGGACCGGGGAGCTGTTTTTT.

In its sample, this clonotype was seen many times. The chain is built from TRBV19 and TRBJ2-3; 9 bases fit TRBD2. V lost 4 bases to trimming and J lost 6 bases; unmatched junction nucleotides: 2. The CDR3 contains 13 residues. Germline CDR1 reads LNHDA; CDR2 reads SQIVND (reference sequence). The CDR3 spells CASSSGGADTQYF. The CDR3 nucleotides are TGTGCCAGTAGTAGCGGGGGGGCGGATACGCAGTATTTT.

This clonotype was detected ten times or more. The CDR3: CATSQGAGDTEAFF. CDR3 sequence (DNA): TGTGCCACCTCCCAGGGGGCCGGGGACACTGAAGCTTTCTTT. V is TRBV10-3 and J is TRBJ1-1, with TRBD1 matching 8 bases. The CDR3 spans 14 residues. The V and J ends lost 10 bases and 3 bases, in that order; junction bases with no gene match: 10. Germline V CDR1 and CDR2: ENHRY, SYGVKD.

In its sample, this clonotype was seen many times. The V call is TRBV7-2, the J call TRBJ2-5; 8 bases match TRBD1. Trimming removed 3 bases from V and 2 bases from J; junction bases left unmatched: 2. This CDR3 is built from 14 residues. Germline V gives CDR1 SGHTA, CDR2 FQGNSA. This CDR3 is CASSFRTGQETQYF. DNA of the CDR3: TGTGCCAGCAGCTTCCGGACAGGGCAAGAGACCCAGTACTTC. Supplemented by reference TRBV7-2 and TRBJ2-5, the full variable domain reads GAGVSQSPSNKVTEKGKDVELRCDPISGHTALYWYRQSLGQGLEFLIYFQGNSAPDKSGLPSDRFSAERTGGSVSTLTIQRTQQEDSAVYLCASSFRTGQETQYFGPGTRLLVL.

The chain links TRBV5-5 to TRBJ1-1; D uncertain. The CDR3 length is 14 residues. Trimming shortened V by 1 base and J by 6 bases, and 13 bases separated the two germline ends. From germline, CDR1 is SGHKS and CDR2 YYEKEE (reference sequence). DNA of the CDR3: TGTGCCAGCAGCTTGAGTTTATCCACTGCTGAAGCTTTCTTT. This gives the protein CASSLSLSTAEAFF. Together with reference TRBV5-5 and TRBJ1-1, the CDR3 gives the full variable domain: DAGVTQSPTHLIKTRGQQVTLRCSPISGHKSVSWYQQVLGQGPQFIFQYYEKEERGRGNFPDRFSARQFPNYSSELNVNALLLGDSALYLCASSLSLSTAEAFFGQGTRLTVV.

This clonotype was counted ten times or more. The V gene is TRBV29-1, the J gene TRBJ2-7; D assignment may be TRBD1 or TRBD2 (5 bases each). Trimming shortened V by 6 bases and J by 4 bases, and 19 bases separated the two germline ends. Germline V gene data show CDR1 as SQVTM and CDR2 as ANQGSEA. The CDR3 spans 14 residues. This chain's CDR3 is CSVTTGAVIYEQYF. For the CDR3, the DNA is TGCAGCGTCACAACCGGGGCGGTGATTTACGAGCAGTACTTC.

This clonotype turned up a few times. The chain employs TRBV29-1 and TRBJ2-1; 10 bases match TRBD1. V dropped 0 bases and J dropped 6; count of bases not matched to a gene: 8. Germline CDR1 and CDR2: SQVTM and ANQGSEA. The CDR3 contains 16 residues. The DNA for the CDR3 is TGCAGCGTTGAAGATCTTGGGACAGGGGTGGTCAATGAGCAGTTCTTC. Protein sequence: CSVEDLGTGVVNEQFF.

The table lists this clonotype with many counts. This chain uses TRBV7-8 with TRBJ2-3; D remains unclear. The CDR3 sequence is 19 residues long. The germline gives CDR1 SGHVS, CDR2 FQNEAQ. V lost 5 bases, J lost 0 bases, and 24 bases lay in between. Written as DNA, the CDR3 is TGTGCCAGCAGCCCACTTCGGAAAGGTTTTCTAACTAGCACAGATACGCAGTATTTT. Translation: CASSPLRKGFLTSTDTQYF.

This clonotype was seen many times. The CDR3 coding sequence is TGTGCCAGCAGCCATATTGACAGCTATGGCTACACCTTC. Translating it yields CASSHIDSYGYTF. V and J are TRBV7-2 and TRBJ1-2, with D possibly matching TRBD1 (5 bases). Trimming cost V 5 bases and J 4 bases, with 11 bases left between them. The CDR3 contains 13 residues. Germline CDR1 and CDR2: SGHTA and FQGNSA.

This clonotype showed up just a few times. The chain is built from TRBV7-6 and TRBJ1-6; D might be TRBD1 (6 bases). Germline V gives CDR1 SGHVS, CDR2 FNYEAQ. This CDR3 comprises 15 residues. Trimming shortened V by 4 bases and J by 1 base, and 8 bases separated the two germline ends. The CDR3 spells CASSSGQSYNSPLHF. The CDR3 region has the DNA TGTGCCAGCAGCTCAGGACAGTCCTATAATTCACCCCTCCACTTT.